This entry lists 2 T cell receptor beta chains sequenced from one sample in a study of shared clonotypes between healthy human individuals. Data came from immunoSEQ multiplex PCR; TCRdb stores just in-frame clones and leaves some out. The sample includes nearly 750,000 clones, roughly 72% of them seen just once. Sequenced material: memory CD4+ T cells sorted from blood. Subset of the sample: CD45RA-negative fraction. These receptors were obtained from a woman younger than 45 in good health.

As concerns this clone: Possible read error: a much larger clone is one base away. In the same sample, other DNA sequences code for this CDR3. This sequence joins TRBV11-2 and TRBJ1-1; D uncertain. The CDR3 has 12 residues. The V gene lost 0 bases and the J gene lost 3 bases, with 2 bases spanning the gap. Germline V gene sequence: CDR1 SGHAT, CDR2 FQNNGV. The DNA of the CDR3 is TGTGCCAGCAGCTTAGATTACACTGAAGCTTTCTTT. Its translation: CASSLDYTEAFF.

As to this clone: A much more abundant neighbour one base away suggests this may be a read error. The CDR3 reads CATSREYIGELFF. For the CDR3, the DNA is TGTGCCACCAGCAGAGAGTACATCGGGGAGCTGTTTTTT. V and J are TRBV15 and TRBJ2-2, with D hard to call. Between the trimmed V and J ends, which lost 0 bases and 7 bases, there was a span of 6 bases. The CDR3 is 13 residues long. Germline assignment: CDR1 LNHNV and CDR2 YYDKDF (reference sequence). The full variable domain, its missing parts supplied by reference TRBV15 and TRBJ2-2, is DAMVIQNPRYQVTQFGKPVTLSCSQTLNHNVMYWYQQKSSQAPKLLFHYYDKDFNNEADTPDNFQSRRPNTSFCFLDIRSPGLGDTAMYLCATSREYIGELFFGEGSRLTVL.